The present T cell receptor (beta chain) was sequenced within a study of blood T cell repertoires in COVID-19 (dated by TCRdb to between 2020 and 2021). With respect to the entire study: Samples from collaborators originated in the United States, Italy and Spain and spanned both the acute and convalescent phases of COVID-19. The sample metadata nearly always contained a de-identified subject ID, COVID-19 status, age in years and sex. Deeply sampled blood TCRbeta repertoires from subjects exposed to, actively infected with, or recovered from COVID-19 were included in the dataset. Samples were obtained from the ongoing ImmuneRACE study (first 160 participants) and from 1,000 to 1,500 subjects provided by 6 global collaborators. HLA class I and class II types, where available, came from metadata supplied by the sample provider rather than from assay-based typing. A freely available public database, intended as a resource for researchers studying the immune response to SARS-CoV-2, is where the repertoires were released. The prospective study material was composed of cDNA or gDNA derived from T cells, B-cell-depleted T cells, or PBMCs.

TCRbeta CDR3 regions were amplified from genomic DNA using the immunoSEQ Assay, a bias-controlled multiplex PCR. Per the source publication's procedure: Nucleated cell counts per sample were estimated from amplification of reference gene primers within the assay. To quantify the absolute abundance of each unique TCRbeta CDR3 rearrangement, sequence reads were collapsed and filtered. For each sample, productive Simpson clonality was calculated as the square root of Simpson's diversity index over productive rearrangements. Here the immuneACCESS table is served through TCRdb, limited to in-frame sequences with V and J called. Missing clones are a known gap in these copies; in checked studies unresolved V genes cover under half, and the rest lacks a known reason. Clonal size and the V and J genes are those of that table, whereas D and trimming came from the DNA. The sample table records some 260,000 clones; 70% to 85% of these occur just once. The ten largest clones represent around 3.4% of the sample.

Whole blood was collected in K2EDTA tubes by collaborating institutions according to the institutions' own protocols. For TCRbeta analysis, collaborators shipped samples in one of three forms: frozen whole blood, isolated PBMCs, or DNA extracted from either of those sample types. This clone was recorded once. Its recognized antigen is unknown. The sample holds no much larger clone one base away, and base qualities are not on file. There are 12 amino acids in the CDR3, from cysteine to phenylalanine inclusive. CDR3 DNA is the only sequence kept; it has 36 bases, read in frame from the first base. V loses 3 bases, J loses 7 bases, and the germline ends lie 12 bases apart. The germline V gene sets CDR1 to SQVTM and CDR2 to ANQGSEA. General findings and caveats noted by the study authors: The quantity of clinical and demographic metadata differed by source and by participant and was supplied without curation.

The sequence is built from TRBV29-1 and TRBJ1-2, with the D gene too uncertain to name. This clonotype was obtained from a woman older than 75 with acute or convalescent COVID-19. The sequencing sample was made of peripheral blood. The sequence in DNA is TGCAGCGTTGAGGGCAGATTTAGTGGCTACACCTTC. Its translation is CSVEGRFSGYTF.